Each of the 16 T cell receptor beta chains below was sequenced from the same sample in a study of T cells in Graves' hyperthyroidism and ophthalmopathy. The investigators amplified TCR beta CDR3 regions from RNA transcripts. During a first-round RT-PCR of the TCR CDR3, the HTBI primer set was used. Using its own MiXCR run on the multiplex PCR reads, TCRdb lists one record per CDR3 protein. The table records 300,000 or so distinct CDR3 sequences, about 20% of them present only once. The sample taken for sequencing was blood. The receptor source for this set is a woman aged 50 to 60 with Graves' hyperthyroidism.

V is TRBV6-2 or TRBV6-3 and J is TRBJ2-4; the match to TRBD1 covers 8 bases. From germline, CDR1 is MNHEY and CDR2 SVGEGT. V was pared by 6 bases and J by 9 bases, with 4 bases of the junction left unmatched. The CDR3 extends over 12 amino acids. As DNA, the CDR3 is TGTGCCAGCAGCGGACAGGGTGTCATTCAGTACTTC. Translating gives CASSGQGVIQYF.

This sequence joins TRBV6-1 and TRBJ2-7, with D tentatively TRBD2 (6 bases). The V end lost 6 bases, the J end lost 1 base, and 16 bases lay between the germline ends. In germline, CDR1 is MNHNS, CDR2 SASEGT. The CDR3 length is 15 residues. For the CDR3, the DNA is TGTGCCAGCAGAGTGCGGGACGTCGGATCCTACGAGCAGTACTTC. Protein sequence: CASRVRDVGSYEQYF.

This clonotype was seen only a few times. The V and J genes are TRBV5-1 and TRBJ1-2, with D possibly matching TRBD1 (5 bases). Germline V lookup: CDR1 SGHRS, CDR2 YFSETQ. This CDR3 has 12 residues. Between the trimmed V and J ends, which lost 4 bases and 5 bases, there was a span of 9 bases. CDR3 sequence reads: CASSKGTYGYTF. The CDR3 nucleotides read TGCGCCAGCAGCAAGGGGACTTATGGCTACACCTTC.

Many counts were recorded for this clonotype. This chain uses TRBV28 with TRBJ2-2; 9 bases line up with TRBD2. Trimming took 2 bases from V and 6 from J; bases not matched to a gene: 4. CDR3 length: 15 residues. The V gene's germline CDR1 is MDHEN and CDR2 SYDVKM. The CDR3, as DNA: TGTGCCAGCAGTTTAGTGGGACTAGCTCCCGGGGAGCTGTTTTTT. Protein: CASSLVGLAPGELFF.

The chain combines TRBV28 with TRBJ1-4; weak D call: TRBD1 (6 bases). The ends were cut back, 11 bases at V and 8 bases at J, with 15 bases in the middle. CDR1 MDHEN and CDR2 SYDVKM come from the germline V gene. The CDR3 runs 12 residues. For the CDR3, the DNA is TGTGCCGCCCGAGAGGGGGGCGAAAAACTGTTTTTT. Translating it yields CAAREGGEKLFF.

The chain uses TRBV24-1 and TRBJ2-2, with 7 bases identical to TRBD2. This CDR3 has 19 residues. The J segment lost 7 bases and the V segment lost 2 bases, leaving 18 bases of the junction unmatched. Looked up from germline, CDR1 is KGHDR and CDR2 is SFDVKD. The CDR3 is CATSDSPGVAGARLGELFF. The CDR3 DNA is TGTGCCACCAGTGATTCCCCGGGGGTAGCGGGTGCCAGGCTCGGGGAGCTGTTTTTT.

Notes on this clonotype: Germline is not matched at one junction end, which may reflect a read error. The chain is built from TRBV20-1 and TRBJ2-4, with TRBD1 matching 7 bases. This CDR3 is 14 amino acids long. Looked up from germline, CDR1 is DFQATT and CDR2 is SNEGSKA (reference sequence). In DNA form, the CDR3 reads TGCGGTGCTAGAGAAGACAGGGTGATAAACATTCAGTACTTC. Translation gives CGAREDRVINIQYF.

CDR3 in amino acids: CASSPTGTGGSEQYF. The CDR3, as DNA: TGTGCCAGCTCACCTACCGGGACAGGGGGCAGTGAGCAGTACTTC. The genes are TRBV18 and TRBJ2-7, with 12 bases fitting TRBD1. Germline V gene sequence: CDR1 KGHSH, CDR2 LQKENI. The trim removed 3 bases at V and 7 bases at J, leaving 7 bases unmatched. The CDR3 contains 15 residues.

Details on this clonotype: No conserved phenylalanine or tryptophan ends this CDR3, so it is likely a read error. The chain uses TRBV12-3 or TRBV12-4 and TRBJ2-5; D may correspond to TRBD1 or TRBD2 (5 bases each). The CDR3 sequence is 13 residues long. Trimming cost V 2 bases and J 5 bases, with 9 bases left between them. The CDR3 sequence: CASSLLWGETQYL. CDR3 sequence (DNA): TGTGCCAGCAGTTTACTCTGGGGGGAGACCCAGTACCTC.

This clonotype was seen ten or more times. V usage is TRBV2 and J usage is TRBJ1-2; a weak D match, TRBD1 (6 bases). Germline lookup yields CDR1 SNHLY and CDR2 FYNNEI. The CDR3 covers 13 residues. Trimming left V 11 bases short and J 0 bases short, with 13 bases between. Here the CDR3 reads CAGRQVSNYGYTF. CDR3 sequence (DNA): TGTGCCGGGAGACAGGTCTCTAACTATGGCTACACCTTC.

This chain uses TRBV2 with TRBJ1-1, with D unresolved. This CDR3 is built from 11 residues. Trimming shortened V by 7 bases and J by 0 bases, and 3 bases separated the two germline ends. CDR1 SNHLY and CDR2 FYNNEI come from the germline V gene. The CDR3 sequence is CASTVNTEAFF. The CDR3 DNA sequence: TGTGCCAGCACAGTGAACACTGAAGCTTTCTTT.

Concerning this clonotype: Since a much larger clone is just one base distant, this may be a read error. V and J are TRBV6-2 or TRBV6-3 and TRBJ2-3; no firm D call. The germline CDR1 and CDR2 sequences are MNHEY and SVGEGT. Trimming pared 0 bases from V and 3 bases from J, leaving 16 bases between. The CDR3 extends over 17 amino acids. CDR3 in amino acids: CASSYSNPYQMTDTQYF. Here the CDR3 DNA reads TGTGCCAGCAGTTACTCGAATCCGTATCAGATGACAGATACGCAGTATTTT.

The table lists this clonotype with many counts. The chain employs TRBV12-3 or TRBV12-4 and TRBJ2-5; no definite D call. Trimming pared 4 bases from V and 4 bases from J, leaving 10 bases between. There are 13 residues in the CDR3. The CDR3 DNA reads TGTGCCAGCAGTTCCCCCAACCGAGAGACCCAGTACTTC. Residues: CASSSPNRETQYF.

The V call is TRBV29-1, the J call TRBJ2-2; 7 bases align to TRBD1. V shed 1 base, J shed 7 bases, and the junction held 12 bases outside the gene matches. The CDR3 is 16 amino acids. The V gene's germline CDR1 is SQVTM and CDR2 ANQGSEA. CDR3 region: CSVEAPGAGGNGELFF. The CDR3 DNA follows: TGCAGCGTTGAAGCCCCTGGAGCAGGGGGTAACGGGGAGCTGTTTTTT.

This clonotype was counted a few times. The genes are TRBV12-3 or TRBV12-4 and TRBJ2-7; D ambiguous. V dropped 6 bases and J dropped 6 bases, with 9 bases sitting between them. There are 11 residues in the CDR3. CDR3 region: CASSLGSEQYF. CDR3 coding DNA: TGTGCCAGCAGCCTAGGCAGCGAGCAGTACTTC.

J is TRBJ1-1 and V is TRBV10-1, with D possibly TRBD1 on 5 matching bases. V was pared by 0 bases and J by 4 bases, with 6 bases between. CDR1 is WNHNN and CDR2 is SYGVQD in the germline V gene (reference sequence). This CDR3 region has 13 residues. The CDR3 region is CASSESGPTEAFF. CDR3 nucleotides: TGCGCCAGCAGTGAGTCGGGGCCCACTGAAGCTTTCTTT.